This is a list of T cell receptor beta chains from one sample in a study of regulatory T cells in long-lasting Graves disease. MiXCR, applied by TCRdb to the multiplex PCR reads, yields one record per CDR3 protein. Among about 540,000 distinct CDR3 sequences listed, roughly 12% were seen once. This same sample was also taken into another study, of T cells in Graves' hyperthyroidism and ophthalmopathy.

Sample: peripheral blood mononuclear cells (PBMCs), taken at new diagnosis, from a patient treated with antithyroid drugs. These receptors originate from a man younger than 40 with Graves disease. Both conserved end residues are part of each CDR3. The order of the fields is V gene, D gene, CDR3 length, J gene, clone size, CDR3 protein, CDR3 DNA. D genes are given only for firm matches. Clone size appears in some rows only: once, few, many, or a class for an expanded clone.

>TRBV5-5|TRBD2|16|TRBJ2-2|NA
CASSFKSGANTGELFF
TGTGCCAGCAGCTTTAAAAGCGGGGCCAACACCGGGGAGCTGTTTTTT
>TRBV20-1|NA|14|TRBJ2-7|many
CSARAPQYPYEQYF
TGCAGTGCTAGGGCGCCACAATATCCCTACGAGCAGTACTTC
>TRBV11-2|TRBD2|15|TRBJ2-7|few
CAGSSGESGINEQYF
TGTGCCGGCAGCTCCGGTGAGAGCGGGATCAACGAGCAGTACTTC
>TRBV2|NA|16|TRBJ2-3|many
CASSDLPGPLPDTQYF
TGTGCCAGCAGTGATTTACCGGGACCCCTCCCAGATACGCAGTATTTT
>TRBV27|NA|14|TRBJ2-7|many
CASRRLPPSYEQYF
TGTGCCAGCAGGCGTCTGCCCCCCTCCTACGAGCAGTACTTC
>TRBV30|NA|13|TRBJ2-7|NA
CAWSLGPTYEQYF
TGTGCCTGGAGTTTGGGCCCTACCTACGAGCAGTACTTC
>TRBV19|NA|15|TRBJ1-1|many
CASSTPGLLNTEAFF
TGTGCCAGTAGTACCCCGGGACTCCTGAACACTGAAGCTTTCTTT
>TRBV4-1|NA|15|TRBJ2-7|few
CASSQSWRGSYEQYF
TGCGCCAGCAGCCAATCATGGCGGGGCTCCTACGAGCAGTACTTC
>TRBV6-9|TRBD1|15|TRBJ1-6|many
CASSYTTGDNSPLHF
TGTGCCAGCAGTTATACGACAGGGGATAATTCACCCCTCCACTTT
>TRBV6-1|TRBD2|16|TRBJ2-1|NA
CASSRGLLAGLNEQFF
TGTGCCAGCAGTCGCGGATTGCTAGCGGGGCTAAATGAGCAGTTCTTC
>TRBV11-2|NA|12|TRBJ2-7|NA
CASSRNRYEQYF
TGTGCCAGCAGTCGCAACAGGTACGAGCAGTACTTC
>TRBV10-2|TRBD2|14|TRBJ2-1|NA
CASVAGFSYNEQFF
TGCGCCAGTGTAGCGGGGTTCTCCTACAATGAGCAGTTCTTC
>TRBV29-1|NA|12|TRBJ2-7|few
CSSQGQNYEQYF
TGCAGCTCCCAAGGACAGAACTACGAGCAGTACTTC
>TRBV6-5|NA|15|TRBJ2-5|many
CASSYSKSGQETQYF
TGTGCCAGCAGTTACTCGAAATCAGGACAAGAGACCCAGTACTTC
>TRBV5-5|NA|17|TRBJ1-1|few
CASSLYPGTLMNTEAFF
TGTGCCAGCAGCTTGTACCCGGGAACCTTGATGAACACTGAAGCTTTCTTT
>TRBV11-2|NA|15|TRBJ1-2|many
CASSLDSWGNYGYTF
TGTGCCAGCAGCTTAGATAGCTGGGGTAACTATGGCTACACCTTC
>TRBV2|NA|13|TRBJ2-5|many
CASSGASQETQYF
TGTGCCAGCAGTGGGGCCAGCCAAGAGACCCAGTACTTC
>TRBV9|TRBD1|15|TRBJ1-5|NA
CASSASGQLYQPQHF
TGTGCCAGCAGCGCTTCGGGACAGCTATATCAGCCCCAGCATTTT
>TRBV4-1|NA|15|TRBJ1-4|few
CASSRPGWPNEKLFF
TGCGCCAGCAGCCGGCCAGGATGGCCTAATGAAAAACTGTTTTTT
>TRBV7-9|TRBD2|15|TRBJ2-1|NA
CASSVGLAVYNEQFF
TGTGCCAGCAGCGTGGGACTAGCGGTCTACAATGAGCAGTTCTTC
>TRBV6-1|NA|14|TRBJ2-7|many
CASRLNRDAYEQYF
TGTGCCAGCAGGCTTAACAGGGACGCCTACGAGCAGTACTTC
>TRBV7-9|NA|14|TRBJ2-1|NA
CASSFKNAGNEQFF
TGTGCCAGCAGCTTTAAGAATGCGGGAAATGAGCAGTTCTTC
>TRBV30|NA|13|TRBJ2-7|many
CAWSPGSGYEQYF
TGTGCCTGGAGCCCCGGGAGTGGCTACGAGCAGTACTTC
>TRBV20-1|NA|15|TRBJ1-2|NA
CSAPGTGRRSYGYTF
TGCAGTGCTCCAGGAACAGGGCGACGGTCCTATGGCTACACCTTC
>TRBV7-3|NA|15|TRBJ2-3|many
CASSSTYLSTDTQYF
TGTGCCAGCAGCTCGACCTACCTTAGCACAGATACGCAGTATTTT
>TRBV3-1|TRBD1|15|TRBJ2-7|few
CASSPGQAPLEEQYF
TGTGCCAGCAGCCCAGGACAGGCTCCTCTCGAGGAGCAGTACTTC
>TRBV10-3|TRBD2|16|TRBJ2-5|NA
CAISVIGLAGGETQYF
TGTGCCATCAGTGTCATTGGACTAGCGGGAGGCGAGACCCAGTACTTC
>TRBV5-1|TRBD1|16|TRBJ2-3|many
CASSFQPGQKPDTQYF
TGCGCCAGCAGCTTCCAACCGGGACAGAAGCCAGATACGCAGTATTTT
>TRBV5-6|TRBD2|13|TRBJ2-7|many
CASSLPSGDEQYF
TGTGCCAGCAGCTTGCCTAGCGGGGACGAGCAGTACTTC
>TRBV3-1|NA|13|TRBJ1-1|many
CASSHRATTEAFF
TGTGCCAGCAGCCACAGGGCTACTACTGAAGCTTTCTTT
>TRBV7-6|TRBD2|17|TRBJ2-5|NA
CASSLFPSGRAEETQYF
TGTGCCAGCAGCTTATTTCCTAGCGGGAGGGCCGAAGAGACCCAGTACTTC
>TRBV2|NA|13|TRBJ2-2|many
CASISRATGELFF
TGTGCCAGCATATCTAGGGCCACCGGGGAGCTGTTTTTT
>TRBV2|NA|16|TRBJ1-6|many
CASTTPNRGYNSPLHF
TGTGCCAGCACCACACCGAATAGGGGTTATAATTCACCCCTCCACTTT
>TRBV27|NA|13|TRBJ1-2|few
CASSSWESGGYTF
TGTGCCAGCAGTTCATGGGAAAGTGGCGGCTACACCTTC